The clone carrying this T cell receptor (beta chain) was detected many times. The read terminates 3 residues before the CDR3 end, so the remaining end is supplied by the germline J gene. Germline V gives CDR1 DFQATT, CDR2 SNEGSKA (reference sequence). V was pared by 0 bases and J by 7 bases, with 16 bases between. CDR3 length: 16 amino acids. These data are taken from a study of T cell clonality in common variable immunodeficiency. Assay: immunoSEQ multiplex PCR; the TCRdb copy retains only in-frame clones and omits some. The specimen has some 28,000 clones, none found just once. Material: peripheral blood mononuclear cells. This sequence was found in a person between 18 and 69 years old in good health. The chain joins TRBV20-1 to TRBJ1-6, with D tentatively TRBD1 (6 bases). Incomplete CDR3 DNA: TGCAGTGCTAGAGAGGGGGGGGCTGCGTGGAATTCACCC. This translates into CSAREGGAAWNSP. The full CDR3 protein reads CSAREGGAAWNSPLHF.